Listed below are T cell receptor beta chains from one sample, sequenced in a study of blood T cells in healthy people across ages. TCRdb passed the 5' RACE reads through MiXCR, listing each CDR3 protein once. The data contain 700,000 to 950,000 distinct CDR3 sequences, more than 40% of them singletons. What was sequenced was blood. Every receptor here comes from an older woman in good health. Both conserved end residues are part of each CDR3. A D gene is named only where the DNA matches it firmly. Clone size is stated in some rows and not others, as once, few, many or a class when expanded.

clone size	CDR3 length	J gene	V gene	D gene	CDR3 protein	CDR3 DNA
-	13	TRBJ2-1	TRBV20-1	-	CSASPGQPDTQFF	TGCAGTGCTTCCCCGGGGCAGCCAGATACGCAGTTCTTC
few	15	TRBJ1-5	TRBV20-1	-	CSAGQFTGAGQPQHF	TGCAGTGCTGGACAGTTCACTGGAGCAGGTCAGCCCCAGCATTTT
-	16	TRBJ2-2	TRBV7-2	TRBD1	CASTSYRGQNTGELFF	TGTGCCAGCACATCCTACAGGGGGCAAAACACCGGGGAGCTGTTTTTT
few	14	TRBJ2-7	TRBV6-1	-	CASSENRRGYEQYF	TGTGCCAGCAGTGAAAACAGGAGAGGGTACGAGCAGTACTTC
-	15	TRBJ2-1	TRBV5-1	-	CASSLVGTAEETQFF	TGCGCCAGCAGCTTGGTTGGGACGGCGGAAGAGACCCAGTTCTTC
few	13	TRBJ2-7	TRBV6-2/TRBV6-3	-	CASSKETPREQYF	TGTGCCAGCTCCAAAGAGACCCCGCGCGAGCAGTACTTC
once	14	TRBJ2-1	TRBV13	-	CASSPGRAYNEQFF	TGTGCCAGCAGCCCAGGCAGGGCCTACAATGAGCAGTTCTTC
-	16	TRBJ1-1	TRBV12-3/TRBV12-4	TRBD1	CASSLPTWDRGTEAFF	TGTGCCAGCAGTTTACCCACCTGGGACAGGGGTACTGAAGCTTTCTTT
many	14	TRBJ2-7	TRBV9	TRBD2	CASSDGLATSEQYF	TGTGCCAGCAGCGATGGACTAGCAACATCCGAGCAGTACTTC
-	15	TRBJ1-1	TRBV10-3	TRBD1	CAISGGTGTNTEAFF	TGTGCCATCAGTGGTGGGACAGGGACGAACACTGAAGCTTTCTTT
-	12	TRBJ1-4	TRBV29-1	TRBD1	CSIRTGDEKLFF	TGCAGCATCCGGACAGGGGATGAAAAACTGTTTTTT
-	16	TRBJ2-7	TRBV6-5	TRBD1	CASSYWTGGVGYEQYF	TGTGCCAGCAGTTATTGGACAGGGGGCGTAGGTTACGAGCAGTACTTC
few	14	TRBJ1-6	TRBV4-2	-	CASSRERANSPLHF	TGTGCCAGCAGCCGGGAACGCGCTAATTCACCCCTCCACTTT
few	17	TRBJ2-4	TRBV20-1	TRBD1	CSASLGQGGWWENIQYF	TGCAGTGCTAGTCTCGGACAGGGGGGTTGGTGGGAAAACATTCAGTACTTC
-	14	TRBJ2-3	TRBV12-5	-	CASGPGASWRYAYF	TGTGCTAGTGGTCCTGGGGCTAGCTGGAGATACGCGTATTTT
many	16	TRBJ2-1	TRBV27	TRBD2	CASSSLAGGSYNEQFF	TGTGCCAGCAGTTCACTAGCGGGAGGCTCCTACAATGAGCAGTTCTTC
few	14	TRBJ2-6	TRBV5-1	-	CASSGASGANVLTF	TGCGCCAGCAGCGGGGCGTCTGGGGCCAACGTCCTGACTTTC
-	13	TRBJ2-3	TRBV10-1	-	CASSSSDKDTQYF	TGCGCCAGCAGTAGCAGTGACAAAGATACGCAGTATTTT
many	16	TRBJ2-7	TRBV12-3/TRBV12-4	-	CASSLGRIADSYEQYF	TGTGCCAGCAGTTTAGGTCGGATCGCCGACTCCTACGAGCAGTACTTC
-	17	TRBJ2-1	TRBV30	-	CAWSVMKAGPAYNEQFF	TGTGCCTGGAGTGTTATGAAGGCAGGACCCGCCTACAATGAGCAGTTCTTC
-	14	TRBJ2-7	TRBV18	TRBD2	CASSGTSGYNEQYF	TGTGCCAGCTCAGGGACTAGCGGATACAATGAGCAGTACTTC
many	13	TRBJ2-1	TRBV29-1	TRBD1	CSVPGTGYNEQFF	TGCAGCGTCCCCGGGACAGGGTACAATGAGCAGTTCTTC
-	13	TRBJ2-5	TRBV28	-	CASTVGSQETQYF	TGTGCCAGCACAGTCGGCTCCCAAGAGACCCAGTACTTC
-	14	TRBJ2-3	TRBV29-1	TRBD1	CSAGTGVSTDTLYF	TGCAGCGCCGGGACAGGGGTTAGCACAGATACGCTGTATTTT
few	15	TRBJ1-4	TRBV5-1	-	CASSLAAGLEEKLFF	TGCGCCAGCAGCTTGGCAGCAGGGCTTGAAGAAAAACTGTTTTTT
-	13	TRBJ2-5	TRBV6-2/TRBV6-3	TRBD2	CASGSGSRYEQYF	TGTGCCAGCGGTAGCGGGAGTAGGTATGAGCAGTACTTC
-	14	TRBJ2-7	TRBV7-2	-	CASSLQQTSYEQYF	TGTGCCAGCAGCTTACAGCAAACCTCCTACGAGCAGTACTTC
-	17	TRBJ2-3	TRBV6-5	-	CASSYSGRAESTDTQYF	TGTGCCAGCAGTTACTCGGGCAGGGCCGAAAGCACAGATACGCAGTATTTT
many	12	TRBJ2-1	TRBV7-2	-	CASSGLNNEQFF	TGTGCCAGCAGCGGACTAAACAATGAGCAGTTCTTC
-	14	TRBJ1-4	TRBV20-1	-	CSARVGSDNEKLFF	TGCAGTGCTAGAGTTGGCAGCGACAATGAAAAACTGTTTTTT
-	12	TRBJ1-2	TRBV20-1	-	CSANDRPYGYTF	TGCAGTGCTAACGACAGGCCCTATGGCTACACCTTC
-	15	TRBJ2-3	TRBV6-6	TRBD1	CASTLTGGRTDTQYF	TGTGCCAGCACACTGACAGGGGGCCGCACAGATACGCAGTATTTT
few	16	TRBJ2-3	TRBV2	-	CASSEAPGLSTDTQYF	TGTGCCAGCAGTGAAGCGCCAGGACTTAGCACAGATACGCAGTATTTT
-	13	TRBJ2-1	TRBV12-3/TRBV12-4	-	CASSWGEYNEQFF	TGTGCCAGCAGTTGGGGGGAATACAATGAGCAGTTCTTC
many	15	TRBJ1-1	TRBV7-9	-	CASSSPRRGDTEAFF	TGTGCCAGCAGCTCACCGCGGAGGGGGGACACTGAAGCTTTCTTT
-	14	TRBJ2-5	TRBV14	-	CASSRQGVGETQYF	TGTGCCAGCAGCCGACAAGGGGTCGGAGAGACCCAGTACTTC
-	14	TRBJ2-5	TRBV30	TRBD2	CAWSAIAGGETQYF	TGTGCCTGGAGTGCAATAGCGGGGGGAGAGACCCAGTACTTC
-	13	TRBJ1-1	TRBV12-3/TRBV12-4	-	CASSLGVVAEAFF	TGTGCCAGCAGTCTAGGGGTTGTAGCTGAAGCTTTCTTT
-	17	TRBJ2-5	TRBV7-2	TRBD1	CASSPRLTGAAQETQYF	TGTGCCAGCAGCCCTAGACTGACAGGGGCCGCACAAGAGACCCAGTACTTC
-	20	TRBJ1-1	TRBV21-1	-	CVSSKGEKAQVHGGNTEAFF	TGTGTCAGCAGCAAAGGCGAAAAAGCACAGGTACACGGCGGGAACACTGAAGCTTTCTTT
-	15	TRBJ1-5	TRBV6-6	-	CASRQLTGGGWTQHF	TGTGCCAGCAGACAATTGACAGGCGGGGGGTGGACCCAGCATTTT
-	16	TRBJ1-5	TRBV9	-	CASSVNEDPGGQPQHF	TGTGCCAGCAGCGTAAACGAGGACCCCGGGGGTCAGCCCCAGCATTTT
many	18	TRBJ2-5	TRBV12-3/TRBV12-4	TRBD1	CASSSFRGRHLFQETQYF	TGTGCCAGCAGTTCCTTCAGGGGGCGGCACCTCTTCCAAGAGACCCAGTACTTC
-	17	TRBJ2-1	TRBV12-3/TRBV12-4	TRBD1	CASSPIYGDRGYNEQFF	TGTGCCAGCAGCCCCATCTACGGGGACAGGGGATACAATGAGCAGTTCTTC
-	15	TRBJ2-7	TRBV21-1	-	CASSKALSRLAEQYF	TGTGCCAGCAGCAAAGCGCTTAGCCGACTCGCCGAGCAGTACTTC
-	13	TRBJ2-7	TRBV11-1	TRBD2	CASSLGGGALQYF	TGTGCCAGCAGCTTAGGCGGGGGGGCTTTACAGTACTTC
few	15	TRBJ1-2	TRBV20-1	-	CSARVPDESNYGYTF	TGCAGTGCTAGAGTACCAGACGAAAGTAACTATGGCTACACCTTC
few	12	TRBJ2-7	TRBV3-1	-	CASSLPNTAQYF	TGTGCCAGCAGCCTACCCAACACTGCCCAGTACTTC
-	14	TRBJ2-1	TRBV20-1	TRBD1	CSARQGNYYNEQFF	TGCAGTGCTCGACAGGGGAATTACTACAATGAGCAGTTCTTC